This T cell receptor (beta chain) was obtained from a study of T cells after yellow fever vaccination. The CDR3 consists of 11 residues. CDR1 MNHEY and CDR2 SVGEGT come from the germline V gene. Trimming stripped 6 bases from V and 5 bases from J, with 7 bases between. This clonotype was seen ten or more times. TCRdb re-called the 5' RACE reads with MiXCR, one entry per CDR3 protein. In the table there are 300,000 to 450,000 distinct CDR3 sequences, roughly 6.2% of which are singletons. The clonotype was recovered from a man in his thirties or forties who received the YFV17D yellow fever vaccine. This rearrangement joins TRBV6-2 or TRBV6-3 to TRBJ1-1; perhaps TRBD1 as D (5 bases). The starting material was PBMCs, obtained 5 days after the yellow fever booster vaccination. The CDR3 loop reads CASSAGTEAFF. The CDR3 nucleotides are TGTGCCAGCAGCGCAGGGACTGAAGCTTTCTTT.